This TCR beta chain was documented in a study of blood T cell repertoires in COVID-19 (TCRdb year 2020). With respect to the entire study: The collaborator samples originated in the United States, Italy and Spain and spanned the acute and convalescent phases of COVID-19. The prospective study material was composed of cDNA or gDNA derived from T cells, B-cell-depleted T cells, or PBMCs. Deeply sampled blood TCRbeta repertoires from subjects exposed to, actively infected with, or recovered from COVID-19 were included in the dataset. The repertoires were released in a freely available public database intended as a resource for research on the immune response to SARS-CoV-2. The samples were drawn from the first 160 participants of the ongoing ImmuneRACE study and from over 950 subjects provided by 6 global collaborators. A de-identified subject ID, COVID-19 status, age in years and sex were almost always included in the sample metadata. HLA class I and class II types, where available, came from metadata supplied by the sample provider rather than from assay-based typing. Study-level results and caveats: Clinical and demographic metadata were provided uncurated, with the amount varying by source and participant.

The CDR3, cysteine through phenylalanine, is 13 amino acids long. Only CDR3 DNA remains: 39 bases, in frame from the first base. CDR1 and CDR2 are drawn from the germline V gene: ENHRY, SYGVKD. V loses 3 bases of germline sequence and J loses 2 bases, and the interval between the two ends is 8 bases. The collaborating institutions used their own protocols to collect whole blood in K2EDTA tubes. For TCRbeta analysis, collaborator samples were shipped as frozen whole blood, as isolated PBMCs, or as DNA extracted from either sample type. The immunoSEQ Assay, a bias-controlled multiplex PCR, was used to amplify TCRbeta CDR3 regions from genomic DNA. The paper's data handling went like this. The number of nucleated cells in each sample was estimated by amplification of reference gene primers within the assay. Sequence reads were collapsed and filtered to measure the absolute abundance of every unique TCRbeta CDR3 rearrangement. For each sample, productive Simpson clonality was calculated as the square root of Simpson's diversity index across productive rearrangements. TCRdb carries this immuneACCESS record with in-frame sequences only. Its versions omit some clonotypes, under half of them owing to an unresolved V gene in the studies checked, with the rest unexplained. The V and J calls and clone size are taken from that table; D and trimming were inferred from the DNA. The sample table contains around 40,000 clones; only one count was recorded for around 84% of them. The ten largest clones add up to around 15% of the sample.

Notes on this clone: Its target antigen remains unknown. No per-base quality is available; no much larger clone lies one base away.

This TCR came from a human donor in a cohort sampled during active COVID-19. The chain is assembled from TRBV10-3 and TRBJ2-7, with no confident D gene call. Material for sequencing was peripheral blood. The encoded CDR3 is CAISEGATYEQYF. Read as DNA, the sequence is TGTGCCATCAGTGAAGGAGCGACCTACGAGCAGTACTTC.